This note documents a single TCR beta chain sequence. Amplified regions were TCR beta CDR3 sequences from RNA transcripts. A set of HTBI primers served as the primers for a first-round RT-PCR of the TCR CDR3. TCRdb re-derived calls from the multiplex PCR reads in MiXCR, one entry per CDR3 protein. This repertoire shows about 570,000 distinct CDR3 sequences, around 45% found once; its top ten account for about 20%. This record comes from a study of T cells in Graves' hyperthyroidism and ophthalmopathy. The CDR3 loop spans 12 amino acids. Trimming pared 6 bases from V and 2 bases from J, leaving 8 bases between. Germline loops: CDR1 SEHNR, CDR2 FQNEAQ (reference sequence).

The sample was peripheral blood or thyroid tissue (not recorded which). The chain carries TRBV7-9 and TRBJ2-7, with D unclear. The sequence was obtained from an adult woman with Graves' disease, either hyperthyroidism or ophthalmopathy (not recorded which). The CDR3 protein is CASSIAAYEQYF. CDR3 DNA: TGTGCCAGCAGTATCGCGGCCTACGAGCAGTACTTC.